This T cell receptor (beta chain) was sequenced during a study of T cells in Graves' hyperthyroidism and ophthalmopathy. This clonotype came up many times. Researchers amplified the TCR beta CDR3 regions from RNA transcripts. A set of HTBI primers served as the primers for a first-round RT-PCR of the TCR CDR3. MiXCR, applied by TCRdb to the multiplex PCR reads, yields one record per CDR3 protein. The sample has under 350,000 distinct CDR3 sequences, 15% to 20% seen once. This receptor was identified in a woman in her sixties or seventies with Graves' ophthalmopathy. The sequenced material came from blood.

The chain's CDR3 is CASSYTSGGEQYF. Here the CDR3 DNA reads TGTGCCAGCAGTTACACCAGCGGTGGCGAGCAGTACTTC. This chain uses TRBV6-1 with TRBJ2-7; D is perhaps TRBD2 (5 bases). Germline V gives CDR1 MNHNS, CDR2 SASEGT. Trimming cost V 5 bases and J 6 bases, with 14 bases left between them. This CDR3 has 13 residues.